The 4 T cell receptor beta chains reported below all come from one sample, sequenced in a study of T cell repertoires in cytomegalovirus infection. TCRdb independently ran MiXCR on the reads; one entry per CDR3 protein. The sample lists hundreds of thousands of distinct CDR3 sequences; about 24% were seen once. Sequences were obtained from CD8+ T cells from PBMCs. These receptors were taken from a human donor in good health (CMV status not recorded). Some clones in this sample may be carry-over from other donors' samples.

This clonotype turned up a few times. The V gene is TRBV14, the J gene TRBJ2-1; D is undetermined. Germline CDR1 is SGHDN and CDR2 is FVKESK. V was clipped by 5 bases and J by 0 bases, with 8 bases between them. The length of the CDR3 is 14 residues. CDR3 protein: CASSTPRSYNEQFF. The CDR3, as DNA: TGTGCCAGCAGCACTCCCCGCTCCTACAATGAGCAGTTCTTC.

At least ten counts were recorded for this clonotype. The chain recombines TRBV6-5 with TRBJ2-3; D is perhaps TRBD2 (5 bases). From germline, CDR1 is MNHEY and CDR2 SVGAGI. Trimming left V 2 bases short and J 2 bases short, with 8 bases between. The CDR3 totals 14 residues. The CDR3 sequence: CASSYGGLTDTQYF. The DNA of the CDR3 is TGTGCCAGCAGTTACGGCGGACTCACAGATACGCAGTATTTT.

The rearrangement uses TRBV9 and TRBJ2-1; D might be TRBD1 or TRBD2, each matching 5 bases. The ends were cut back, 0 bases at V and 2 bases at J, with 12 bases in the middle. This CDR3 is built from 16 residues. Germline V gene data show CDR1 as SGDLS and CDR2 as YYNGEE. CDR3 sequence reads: CASSVATGAPYNEQFF. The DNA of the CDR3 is TGTGCCAGCAGCGTAGCTACCGGGGCCCCCTACAATGAGCAGTTCTTC. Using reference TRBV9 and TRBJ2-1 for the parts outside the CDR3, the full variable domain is DSGVTQTPKHLITATGQRVTLRCSPRSGDLSVYWYQQSLDQGLQFLIQYYNGEERAKGNILERFSAQQFPDLHSELNLSSLELGDSALYFCASSVATGAPYNEQFFGPGTRLTVL.

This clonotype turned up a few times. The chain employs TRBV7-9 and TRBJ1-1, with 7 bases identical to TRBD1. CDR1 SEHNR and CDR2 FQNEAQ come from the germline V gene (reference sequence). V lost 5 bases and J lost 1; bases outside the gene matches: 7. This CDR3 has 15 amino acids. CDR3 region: CASSGWGQPNTEAFF. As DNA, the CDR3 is TGTGCCAGCAGCGGGTGGGGACAGCCGAACACTGAAGCTTTCTTT.